The rows below give T cell receptor beta chains drawn from one sample of a study of CD8+CD57+ T cells in acquired aplastic anemia. TCRdb ran MiXCR on the reads and lists one entry per CDR3 protein. The table lists 200,000 or so distinct CDR3 sequences, around 66% of them singletons, with about half in the top ten. Sequenced sample: sorted CD4+, CD8+, or CD8+CD57+ T cells (not recorded which) from PBMCs. The source of these receptors is a human donor with severe aplastic anemia or a healthy control (not recorded which). Both conserved end residues are part of each CDR3. D genes are given only for firm matches. Only some rows state a clone size, as once, few, many or a class for expanded clones.

j_call d_call v_call clone_size cdr3_aa cdr3_nt
TRBJ2-1 - TRBV4-1 - CASSQDLRRASDEQFF TGCGCCAGCAGCCAAGATCTCAGGAGGGCCAGCGATGAGCAGTTCTTC
TRBJ1-6 TRBD1 TRBV9 few CASSEQGGNSPLHF TGTGCCAGCAGCGAACAAGGGGGCAACTCACCCCTCCACTTT
TRBJ1-2 - TRBV5-1 - CASSAGGEYGGYTF TGCGCCAGCAGCGCTGGAGGCGAATACGGGGGCTACACCTTC
TRBJ2-1 - TRBV29-1 once CSVGIAAYNEQFF TGCAGCGTTGGAATAGCGGCCTACAATGAGCAGTTCTTC
TRBJ2-1 TRBD2 TRBV15 - CATSTSGRWAEQFF TGTGCCACCAGCACCAGCGGGAGATGGGCTGAGCAGTTCTTC
TRBJ2-2 - TRBV9 - CASSVALVTTGELFF TGTGCCAGCAGCGTAGCGCTAGTTACCACCGGGGAGCTGTTTTTT
TRBJ1-2 - TRBV29-1 - CSAYRGQGWGYTF TGCAGCGCCTACCGCGGCCAGGGTTGGGGCTACACCTTC
TRBJ2-5 - TRBV15 few CATSSLLQGERETQYF TGTGCCACCAGCAGTCTCCTACAGGGCGAGAGAGAGACCCAGTACTTC
TRBJ1-2 TRBD1 TRBV7-9 - CASSLRDRAPDMNYGYTF TGTGCCAGCAGCCTCCGGGACAGGGCTCCGGACATGAACTATGGCTACACCTTC
TRBJ1-2 TRBD1 TRBV24-1 - CATSDTGTGNYGYTF TGTGCCACCAGTGACACCGGGACAGGGAACTATGGCTACACCTTC
TRBJ2-5 - TRBV12-3/TRBV12-4 - CASSPGLAAVAQYF TGTGCCAGCAGTCCAGGACTGGCGGCTGTGGCCCAGTACTTC
TRBJ1-1 TRBD1 TRBV5-6 few CASRQSTGANEAFF TGTGCCAGCAGACAATCGACAGGGGCGAATGAAGCTTTCTTT
TRBJ2-1 TRBD2 TRBV10-3 many CAISESGRGVMYEQFF TGTGCCATCAGTGAGTCGGGACGGGGGGTTATGTATGAGCAGTTCTTC
TRBJ2-3 - TRBV5-6 many CASSLISGGRRTDTQYF TGTGCCAGCAGCCTCATATCCGGGGGGCGCCGCACAGATACGCAGTATTTT
TRBJ1-1 - TRBV7-9 many CANSLSLNTEAFF TGTGCCAACAGCTTATCACTGAACACTGAAGCTTTCTTT
TRBJ2-1 - TRBV29-1 many CSVHGGDLGWGAEQFF TGCAGCGTTCACGGCGGGGATCTGGGTTGGGGGGCTGAGCAGTTCTTC
TRBJ1-2 - TRBV7-9 - CASSSQGSNYGYTF TGTGCCAGCAGCTCACAGGGATCTAACTATGGCTACACCTTC
TRBJ1-6 TRBD1 TRBV19 - CASSITGVNSPLHF TGTGCCAGTAGTATTACAGGGGTAAATTCACCCCTCCACTTT
TRBJ1-1 - TRBV30 many CAWNVGGNTEAFF TGTGCCTGGAACGTTGGCGGTAACACTGAAGCTTTCTTT
TRBJ1-1 - TRBV7-9 - CASSLAAGPNTEAFF TGTGCCAGCAGCTTAGCCGCAGGGCCGAACACTGAAGCTTTCTTT
TRBJ1-1 - TRBV2 - CASSQKTAGAFF TGTGCCAGCAGCCAGAAGACCGCCGGGGCTTTCTTT
TRBJ2-7 - TRBV10-2 - CASSSGGYGSYEQYF TGCGCCAGCAGCTCGGGTGGCTATGGCTCCTACGAGCAGTACTTC
TRBJ1-1 - TRBV6-9 - CASRQQRNTEAFF TGTGCCAGCAGGCAACAGAGGAACACTGAAGCTTTCTTT
TRBJ2-1 TRBD2 TRBV6-2/TRBV6-3 many CASSWTSVQEQFF TGTGCCAGCAGTTGGACTAGCGTTCAGGAGCAGTTCTTC
TRBJ2-7 TRBD1 TRBV20-1 few CSARDSFNEQYF TGCAGTGCCAGGGACAGTTTCAACGAGCAGTACTTC
TRBJ2-7 - TRBV10-2 - CASSESTYEQYF TGCGCCAGCAGTGAAAGCACCTACGAGCAGTACTTC
TRBJ2-2 - TRBV24-1 many CATSDTPGPGTGELFF TGTGCCACCAGTGATACTCCGGGTCCCGGGACCGGGGAGCTGTTTTTT
TRBJ2-2 - TRBV10-3 few CAISRLVGGELFF TGTGCCATCAGCCGACTAGTTGGCGGGGAGCTGTTTTTT
TRBJ1-1 - TRBV7-9 - CASRMAGRNTEAFF TGTGCCAGCAGAATGGCGGGACGGAACACTGAAGCTTTCTTT
TRBJ2-1 - TRBV2 - CASSQVASSGEQFF TGTGCCAGCAGCCAGGTGGCCTCCAGTGGTGAGCAGTTCTTC
TRBJ2-5 - TRBV5-1 many CASSKTREIQETQYF TGCGCCAGCAGCAAAACCCGGGAGATCCAAGAGACCCAGTACTTC
TRBJ2-5 TRBD1 TRBV11-3 few CASSSDRVPLCPDQETQYF TGTGCCAGCAGCTCGGACAGGGTTCCCTTGTGTCCTGACCAAGAGACCCAGTACTTC
TRBJ2-1 TRBD1 TRBV19 once CASSPRTGAGSYNEQFF TGTGCCAGTAGTCCCCGGACAGGGGCGGGAAGTTACAATGAGCAGTTCTTC
TRBJ1-6 TRBD1 TRBV7-4 few CASSSELQGDGSPLHF TGTGCCAGCAGCTCCGAACTACAGGGGGACGGTTCACCCCTCCACTTT
TRBJ1-1 TRBD1 TRBV20-1 - CSARDDREVDTEAFF TGCAGTGCTAGAGATGACAGGGAAGTGGACACTGAAGCTTTCTTT
TRBJ1-4 - TRBV20-1 - CSARRDPNEKLFF TGCAGTGCGAGGCGGGACCCTAATGAAAAACTGTTTTTT
TRBJ1-5 - TRBV7-9 - CASSGTGHQHF TGTGCCAGCAGCGGCACAGGGCACCAGCATTTT
TRBJ2-1 TRBD2 TRBV14 - CASMRTSGAYNEQFF TGTGCCAGCATGCGGACTAGCGGTGCCTACAATGAGCAGTTCTTC
TRBJ1-1 TRBD1 TRBV15 many CATSSLTGVNTEAFF TGTGCCACCAGCAGTCTAACAGGGGTGAACACTGAAGCTTTCTTT
TRBJ1-5 TRBD1 TRBV10-1 - CASRAGTGGHNQPQHF TGCGCCAGCAGGGCCGGGACAGGGGGCCACAATCAGCCCCAGCATTTT
TRBJ2-3 TRBD2 TRBV6-4 many CASSERGDTDTQYF TGTGCCAGCAGTGAACGGGGGGACACAGATACGCAGTATTTT
TRBJ2-5 - TRBV9 once CASSVSGSFRETQYF TGTGCCAGCAGCGTTTCCGGGAGTTTTAGAGAGACCCAGTACTTC
TRBJ2-7 TRBD2 TRBV4-2 - CASSQEMPAGESSYEQYF TGTGCCAGCAGCCAAGAAATGCCAGCGGGGGAAAGCTCCTACGAGCAGTACTTC
TRBJ1-4 - TRBV29-1 - CSVEQGRSEKLFF TGCAGCGTTGAACAGGGCCGGTCAGAAAAACTGTTTTTT
TRBJ2-5 TRBD2 TRBV10-3 - CASSSGRARETQYF TGTGCCAGCAGTAGCGGGAGGGCCCGGGAGACCCAGTACTTC
TRBJ2-7 - TRBV4-1 - CASSPGASLYEQYF TGTGCCAGCAGTCCAGGGGCTTCACTTTATGAGCAGTACTTC
TRBJ1-6 - TRBV6-5 - CASSVAGGRRGNSPLHF TGTGCCAGCAGCGTTGCGGGGGGGCGCAGAGGTAATTCACCCCTCCACTTT
TRBJ2-7 - TRBV29-1 - CSALGTFQEQYF TGCAGCGCCCTGGGGACATTCCAGGAGCAGTACTTC
TRBJ1-3 TRBD1 TRBV7-7 - CASSDPGQGSGNTIYF TGTGCCAGCAGCGACCCGGGACAGGGCTCCGGAAACACCATATATTTT
TRBJ2-7 - TRBV29-1 few CSVAGSDYEQYF TGCAGCGTCGCCGGGTCTGACTACGAGCAGTACTTC
TRBJ2-7 - TRBV25-1 - CASSEWVGHNYEQYF TGTGCCAGCAGTGAATGGGTCGGACACAACTACGAGCAGTACTTC
TRBJ2-7 - TRBV2 - CASSFGREQYF TGTGCCAGCAGCTTTGGACGGGAGCAGTACTTC
TRBJ1-2 - TRBV6-5 - CASSYSDSIGYTF TGTGCCAGCAGTTACTCGGATTCCATTGGCTACACCTTC
TRBJ1-1 - TRBV7-9 - CASTPTWNTEAFF TGTGCCAGCACCCCCACCTGGAACACTGAAGCTTTCTTT
TRBJ2-2 TRBD2 TRBV13 - CASSLSGTFSGELFF TGTGCCAGCAGCTTAAGCGGGACCTTTTCCGGGGAGCTGTTTTTT
TRBJ2-7 TRBD2 TRBV4-3 - CATRLAGHYSYEQYF TGCGCCACGCGACTAGCGGGTCATTACTCCTACGAGCAGTACTTC